These T cell receptor beta chains were read from a single sample in a study of blood T cell repertoires in COVID-19. Assay used: immunoSEQ multiplex PCR; TCRdb lists only in-frame clones, some missing. The table lists a few hundred thousand clones, roughly 85% of them singletons. The sequencing input was peripheral blood. These receptor sequences come from a young woman with acute or convalescent COVID-19. Both conserved end residues are part of each CDR3. Size tells how often a clone was seen (once, few, many) or the class of an expanded clone, and some rows leave it out.

V	J	size	CDR3
TRBV7-2	TRBJ2-7	-	CASSSGPSYEQYF
TRBV7-3	TRBJ2-5	-	CASSSGGRETQYF
TRBV4-3	TRBJ1-6	-	CASSHTRVNSPLHF
TRBV4-1	TRBJ1-4	-	CASSTTGTPNEKLFF
TRBV28	TRBJ2-1	-	CASSSSPGEQFF
TRBV19	TRBJ2-7	-	CASTGKTSYEQYF
TRBV6-5	TRBJ2-7	-	CASSHRDSYEQYF
TRBV3-1/TRBV3-2	TRBJ1-4	-	CASSQARQVANEKLFF
TRBV6-5	TRBJ2-2	-	CASTSITGELFF
TRBV6-5	TRBJ1-4	-	CASSYSSGVGEKLFF
TRBV19	TRBJ1-4	-	CASSIRGAGEKLFF
TRBV7-2	TRBJ2-5	-	CASSLGGPQETQYF
TRBV20-1	TRBJ2-1	-	CSASGGQGYNEQFF
TRBV7-6	TRBJ2-7	-	CASSLAIQGVYEQYF
TRBV28	TRBJ2-1	-	CASIPGQTYNEQFF
TRBV6-5	TRBJ2-7	once	CASSNRQGVHEQYF
TRBV27	TRBJ2-7	-	CASRITLRDEQYF
TRBV28	TRBJ1-2	-	CASSPGGDYGYTF
TRBV19	TRBJ2-3	-	CASTRRGPTDTQYF
TRBV30	TRBJ2-5	-	CAWSATGGGETQYF
TRBV28	TRBJ1-1	-	CASSFRNTEAFF
TRBV10-2	TRBJ2-2	-	CASRVTAGSGELFF
TRBV7-9	TRBJ2-7	once	CASSLAGGPYEQYF
TRBV5-1	TRBJ2-1	-	CASSLGDRNHNEQFF
TRBV27	TRBJ2-5	-	CASSPSQDSTETQYF
TRBV6-6	TRBJ2-1	-	CASSKGLAGYNEQFF
TRBV14	TRBJ2-7	-	CASRQGLTVYEQYF
TRBV6-2/TRBV6-3	TRBJ1-5	-	CASSPTSMSRGYQPQHF
TRBV27	TRBJ1-4	-	CASSFQGANEKLFF
TRBV28	TRBJ1-1	-	CAGRGGNTEAFF
TRBV7-9	TRBJ2-7	-	CASSPRTESSYEQYF
TRBV6-5	TRBJ1-1	-	CASSYWAGLNTEAFF
TRBV18	TRBJ2-7	-	CASSPGVVYEQYF
TRBV11-2	TRBJ2-2	-	CASSLTLSGSGTGELFF
TRBV14	TRBJ2-4	once	CASSQVRSKNIQYF
TRBV7-2	TRBJ2-7	-	CASSLAGSGGPYEQYF
TRBV7-7	TRBJ2-7	-	CASSCLKGRGGFYEQYF
TRBV3-1/TRBV3-2	TRBJ2-4	once	CASSPNSRGIQYF
TRBV7-2	TRBJ1-2	many	CASSSLGPYGYTF
TRBV9	TRBJ2-2	-	CASSVLAGGELFF
TRBV3-1/TRBV3-2	TRBJ1-1	once	CASSQDRGQKNTEAFF